The entry below describes one TCR beta chain. Many counts were recorded for this clone. Its antigen is not yet known. No much larger clone exists at a distance of one base, and base qualities are not known. This entry comes from a study of shared clonotypes between healthy human individuals (dated by TCRdb to 2018 to 2020). Broadly, across the study: A couple of women and a few men aged 18 to 49 years were included in the cohort. Between about 0.85 and 8.9 billion PBMCs per donor were obtained by leukapheresis. Different laboratories and diverse techniques were used to prepare libraries and sequence TCR repertoires, to increase sequencing depth and limit assay-specific biases. The study deeply sequenced blood TCR repertoires of about 5 healthy adults to estimate repertoire size and the extent of clonotype sharing between individuals.

The donors were healthy, HIV-negative adults with no recently reported acute infections or vaccinations. Only Caucasian adults living in Nashville, Tennessee, USA were represented among the donors. For unsorted samples, some 90 million PBMCs were counted and genomic DNA was extracted with the QIAamp DNA Blood Mini kit. After blood collection by leukapheresis, PBMCs were isolated using Ficoll-Histopaque density gradient centrifugation and then cryopreserved in the vapor phase of liquid nitrogen. Using the deep immunoSEQ assay, TCR CDR3 regions were amplified from genomic DNA by multiplex PCR. Genomic DNA extracted from each cell subset was distributed evenly over all wells of several immunoSEQ 96-well plates, and each plate served as one replicate. For unsorted PBMC, 250 to 300 ng of genomic DNA, equivalent to approximately 28,000 T cell genomes, went into each replicate PCR. Unsorted PBMC genomic DNA was sequenced across ten immunoSEQ deep assay plates. Purified libraries were quantified with a Qubit 3.0 fluorometer, sized on a Bioanalyzer 2100, and re-quantified with the KAPA Library Quantification kit. Every immunoSEQ 96-well plate was sequenced on a separate single-read 150-cycle Illumina NextSeq 550 flow cell. Per the original workflow: Because only junctional sequences without quality scores were contained in the immunoSEQ output, filtering matching that applied to full-length reads could not be performed. To assign V/J genes and CDR3, sequences were annotated against IMGT germline references using PyIR, a Python wrapper for IgBLAST v1.9. Any read was removed if the V/J assignment was weak (E-value above 1e-6), the CDR3 was missing, or the read contained stop codons, out-of-frame junctions, or ambiguous translated residues. V3J clonotypes were defined by identical inferred V gene, J gene, and CDR3 amino acid sequence. Percentage overlap between repertoires was calculated by dividing the number of shared unique clonotypes by the size of the smaller repertoire. Three approaches were used to assess repertoire richness: RTK rarefaction, the Chao1 estimator, and Recon v2.1 estimates of unobserved clonotypes. The table was pulled from immuneACCESS by TCRdb, which kept in-frame rearrangements only. Such tables lose some clones; where checked, under half of the loss comes from unresolved V genes, and the rest has no known cause. V, J and clone size are those of that table, while D and trimming were read from the DNA. The sample records 450,000 to 650,000 clones, about 80% of which are singletons. The ten largest clones represent 12% of the sample.

General conclusions and limits of the study: Pairwise subsampling led to the expectation that sequencing depth would affect the degree of clonotype sharing among donors. Because the study included a small number of donors, the genetic and exposure-history diversity represented was limited. Sampling was restricted to blood, and TCR repertoires in tissues likely differ from the TCR repertoires found in blood.

CDR1 KGHSH and CDR2 LQKENI are derived from the germline V gene. V loses 3 bases at its end and J loses 5 bases; junction bases beyond the gene matches: 6. Spanning cysteine to phenylalanine, the CDR3 consists of 14 amino acids. CDR3 DNA is the only sequence kept; it has 42 bases, read in frame from the first base. The chain couples TRBV18 to TRBJ1-1; TRBD1 fits 7 bases in the junction. Material: PBMCs. The receptor was isolated from a woman between 40 and 55 years old in good health. Some clones in this sample may be carry-over from other donors' samples. At the DNA level, the sequence is TGTGCCAGCTCACCCGGACAGGCGAGAACTGAAGCTTTCTTT. Its product reads: CASSPGQARTEAFF.